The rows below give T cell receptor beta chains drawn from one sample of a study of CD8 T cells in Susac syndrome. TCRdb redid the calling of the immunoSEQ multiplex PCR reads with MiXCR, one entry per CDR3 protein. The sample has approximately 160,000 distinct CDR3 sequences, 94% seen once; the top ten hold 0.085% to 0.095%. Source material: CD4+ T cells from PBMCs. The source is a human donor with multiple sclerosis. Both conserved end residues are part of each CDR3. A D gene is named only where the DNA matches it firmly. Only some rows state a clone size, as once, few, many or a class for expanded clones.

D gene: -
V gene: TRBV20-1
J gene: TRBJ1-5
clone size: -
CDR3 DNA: TGCAGTGCTAGACCGGGTGGCGGCAATCAGCCCCAGCATTTT
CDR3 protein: CSARPGGGNQPQHF

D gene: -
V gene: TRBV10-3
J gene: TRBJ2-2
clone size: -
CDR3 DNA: TGTGCCATCTCTGGAGGAGCCGGGGAGCTGTTTTTT
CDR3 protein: CAISGGAGELFF

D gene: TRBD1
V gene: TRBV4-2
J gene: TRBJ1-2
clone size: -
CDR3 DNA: TGTGCCAGCAGCCAAAGTGGCCAGGGGGCGGGGGGCTACACCTTC
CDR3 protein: CASSQSGQGAGGYTF

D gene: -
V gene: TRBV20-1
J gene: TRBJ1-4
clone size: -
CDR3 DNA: TGCAGTGCTAGCTCTAATGAAAAACTGTTTTTT
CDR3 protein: CSASSNEKLFF

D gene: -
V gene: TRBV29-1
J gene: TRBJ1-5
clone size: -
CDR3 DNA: TGCAGCGTTGCGGGCGGGAGGGGGGATCAGCCCCAGCATTTT
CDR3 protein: CSVAGGRGDQPQHF

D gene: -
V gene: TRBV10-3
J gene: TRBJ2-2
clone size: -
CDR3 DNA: TGTGCCATCAGTGAGTCGACGGGACAAGGACCCGGGGAGCTGTTTTTT
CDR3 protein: CAISESTGQGPGELFF

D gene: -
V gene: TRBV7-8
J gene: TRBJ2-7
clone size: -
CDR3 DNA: TGTGCCAGCAGCTTAGCGCCGGCAGGGAGCTACGAGCAGTACTTC
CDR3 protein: CASSLAPAGSYEQYF

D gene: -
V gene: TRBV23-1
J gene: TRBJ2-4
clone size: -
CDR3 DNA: TGCGCCAGCAGTCAAGGTCCCTACCTAGCGGCCAAAAACATTCAGTACTTC
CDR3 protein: CASSQGPYLAAKNIQYF

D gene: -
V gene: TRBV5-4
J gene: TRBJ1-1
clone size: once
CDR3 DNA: TGTGCCAGCGGGCCTACTAACGCTGAAGCTTTCTTT
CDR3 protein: CASGPTNAEAFF

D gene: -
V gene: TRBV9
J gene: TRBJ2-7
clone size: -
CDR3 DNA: TGTGCCAGCAGCGCAGCAGGCCTTAGGGAGCAGTACTTC
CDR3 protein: CASSAAGLREQYF

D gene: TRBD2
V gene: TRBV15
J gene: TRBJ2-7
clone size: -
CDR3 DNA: TGTGCCACCAGCAGAGATAGCGGGTCCCGGAGCTCCTACGAGCAGTACTTC
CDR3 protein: CATSRDSGSRSSYEQYF

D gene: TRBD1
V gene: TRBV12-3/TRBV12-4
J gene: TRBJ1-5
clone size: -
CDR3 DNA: TGTGCCAGCAGTTTGGGACAGCTAAATCAGCCCCAGCATTTT
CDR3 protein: CASSLGQLNQPQHF

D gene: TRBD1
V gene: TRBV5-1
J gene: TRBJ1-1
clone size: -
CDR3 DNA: TGCGCCAGCAGCTGGAGGGGGCAGGGGGTCGCCGGGGCTTTCTTT
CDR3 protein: CASSWRGQGVAGAFF

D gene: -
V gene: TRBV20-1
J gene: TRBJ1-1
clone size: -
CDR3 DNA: TGCAGTGCTTATCCTGGTATGGTGAGGAGCACTGAAGCTTTCTTT
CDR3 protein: CSAYPGMVRSTEAFF